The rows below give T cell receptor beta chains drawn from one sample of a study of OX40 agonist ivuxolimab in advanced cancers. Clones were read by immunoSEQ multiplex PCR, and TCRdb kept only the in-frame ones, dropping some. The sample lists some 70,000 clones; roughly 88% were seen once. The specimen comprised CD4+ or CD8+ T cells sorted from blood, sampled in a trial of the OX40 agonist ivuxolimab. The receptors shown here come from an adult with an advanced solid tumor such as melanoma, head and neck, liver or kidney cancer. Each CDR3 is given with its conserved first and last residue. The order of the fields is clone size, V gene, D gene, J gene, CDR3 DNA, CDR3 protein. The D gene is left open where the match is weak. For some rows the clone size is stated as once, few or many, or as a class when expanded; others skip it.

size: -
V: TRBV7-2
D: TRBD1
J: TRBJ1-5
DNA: TGTGCCAGCAGCCTTCAGGGGACAGGGGGGAATCAGCCCCAGCATTTT
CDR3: CASSLQGTGGNQPQHF

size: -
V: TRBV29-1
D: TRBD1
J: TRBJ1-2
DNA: TGCAGCGTCTCTAGCCAGGGGGCCTATGGCTACACCTTC
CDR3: CSVSSQGAYGYTF

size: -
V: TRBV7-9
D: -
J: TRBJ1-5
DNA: TGTGCCAGCAGCCAGGGCGCAGAGGTGTTCAATCAGCCCCAGCATTTT
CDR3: CASSQGAEVFNQPQHF

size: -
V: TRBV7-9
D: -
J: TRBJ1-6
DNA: TGTGCCAGCAGCTCACAGGGAGATTCTCCAAATTCACCCCTCCACTTT
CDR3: CASSSQGDSPNSPLHF

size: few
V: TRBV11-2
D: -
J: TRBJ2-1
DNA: TGTGCCAGCAGCCCATCTCAGGGACTCGGACAGTTCTTC
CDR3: CASSPSQGLGQFF

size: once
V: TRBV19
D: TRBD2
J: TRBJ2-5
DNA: TGTGCCAGTAGTGCAAGACTAGCGGGGGGGCCCGGGGAGACCCAGTACTTC
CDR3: CASSARLAGGPGETQYF

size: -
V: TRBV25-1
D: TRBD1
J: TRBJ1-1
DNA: TGTGCCAGCAGTGAGCCGACAGGGAACGGGGCTGAAGCTTTCTTT
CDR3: CASSEPTGNGAEAFF

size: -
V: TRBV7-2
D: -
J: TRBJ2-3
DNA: TGTGCCAGCAGCTTAGGTCCAGGCACAGATACGCAGTATTTT
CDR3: CASSLGPGTDTQYF

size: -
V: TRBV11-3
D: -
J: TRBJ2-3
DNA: TGTGCCAGCAGCTTAGATCGCATTCAGGATACGCAGTATTTT
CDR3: CASSLDRIQDTQYF

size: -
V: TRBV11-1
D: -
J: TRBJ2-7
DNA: TGTGCCAGCAGTCGGGGGTCGGCCTACGAGCAGTACTTC
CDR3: CASSRGSAYEQYF

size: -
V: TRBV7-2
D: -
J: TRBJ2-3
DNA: TGTGCCAGCAGCTTCCACAGAGATACGCAGTATTTT
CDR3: CASSFHRDTQYF

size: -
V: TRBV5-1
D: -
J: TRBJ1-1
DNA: TGCGCCAGCAGCTCGTTACAGGGAGGGGGTGAAGCTTTCTTT
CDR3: CASSSLQGGGEAFF

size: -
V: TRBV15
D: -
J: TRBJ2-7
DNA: TGTGCCACCAGCAGAGGACCGCTATTATCCTACGAGCAGTACTTC
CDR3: CATSRGPLLSYEQYF

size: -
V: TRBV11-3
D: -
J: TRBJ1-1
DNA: TGTGCCAGCAGCTTAGACCCGGGGTTGGACACTGAAGCTTTCTTT
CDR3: CASSLDPGLDTEAFF

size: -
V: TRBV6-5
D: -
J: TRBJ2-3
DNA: TGTGCCAGCAGTGGACGAGAGGGCACAGATACGCAGTATTTT
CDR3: CASSGREGTDTQYF

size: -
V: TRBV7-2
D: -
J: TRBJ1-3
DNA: TGTGCCAGCAGCTTATGGGTAGGGATTGGAAACACCATATATTTT
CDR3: CASSLWVGIGNTIYF

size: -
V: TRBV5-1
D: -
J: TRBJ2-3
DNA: TGCGCCAGCAGCTTGTTTCGTGCAGGGAGCACAGATACGCAGTATTTT
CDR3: CASSLFRAGSTDTQYF

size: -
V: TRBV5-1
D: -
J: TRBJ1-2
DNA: TGCGCCAGCAGCTCGGACGGGTTTTATGGCTACACCTTC
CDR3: CASSSDGFYGYTF

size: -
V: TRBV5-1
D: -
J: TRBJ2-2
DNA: TGCGCCAGCAGCTTGGCCGGCTCACCGAACACCGGGGAGCTGTTTTTT
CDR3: CASSLAGSPNTGELFF

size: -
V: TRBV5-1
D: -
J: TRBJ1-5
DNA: TGCGCCAGCAGCTTGGAGGGGGGGTCGGGTCAGCCCCAGCATTTT
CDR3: CASSLEGGSGQPQHF

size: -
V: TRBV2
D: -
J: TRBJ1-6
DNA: TGTGCCAGCAGTGAGGGTTCACCCCTCCACTTT
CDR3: CASSEGSPLHF

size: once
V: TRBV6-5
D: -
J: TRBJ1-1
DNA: TGTGCCAGCACCGCGGTGGGGAACACTGAAGCTTTCTTT
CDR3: CASTAVGNTEAFF

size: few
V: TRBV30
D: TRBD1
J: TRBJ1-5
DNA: TGTGCCTGGAGTTCGGACAGGGAAGGAGAGGCCCAGCATTTT
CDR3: CAWSSDREGEAQHF

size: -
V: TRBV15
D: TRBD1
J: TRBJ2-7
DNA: TGTGCCACCAGCAGAGTACAGGGGGCGCTGAACGAGCAGTACTTC
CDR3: CATSRVQGALNEQYF

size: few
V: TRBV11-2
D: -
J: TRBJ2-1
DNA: TGTGCCAGCAGCTTAGTACTGGTGTCTAGCTCCTACAATGAGCAGTTCTTC
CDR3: CASSLVLVSSSYNEQFF

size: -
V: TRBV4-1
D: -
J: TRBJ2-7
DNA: TGCGCCAGCAGCCAAGAGTTGCCAGGGGCCTACGAGCAGTACTTC
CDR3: CASSQELPGAYEQYF

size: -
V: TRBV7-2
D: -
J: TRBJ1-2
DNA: TGTGCCAGCAGCGCTTCTAGGGCCCGACACACCTTC
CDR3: CASSASRARHTF

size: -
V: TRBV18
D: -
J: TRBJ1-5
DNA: TGTGCCAGCTCACAAAGTCATCAGCCCCAGCATTTT
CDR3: CASSQSHQPQHF

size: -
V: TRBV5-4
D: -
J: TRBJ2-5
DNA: TGTGCCGTCCATCACGCAAGGGACCAAGAGACCCAGTACTTC
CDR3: CAVHHARDQETQYF

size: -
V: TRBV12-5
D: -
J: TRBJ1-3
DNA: TGTGCTAGTGGTTCCCGTAACAGTGGAAACACCATATATTTT
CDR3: CASGSRNSGNTIYF

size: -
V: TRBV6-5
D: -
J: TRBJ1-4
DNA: TGTGCCAGCAGTTACTCAGGACCAACTAAGGAAAAACTGTTTTTT
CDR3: CASSYSGPTKEKLFF

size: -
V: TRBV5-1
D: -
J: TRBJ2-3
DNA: TGCGCCAGCAGAACGGGCGATGGGGATATGGCAGATACGCAGTATTTT
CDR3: CASRTGDGDMADTQYF

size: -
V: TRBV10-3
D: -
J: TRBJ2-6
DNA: TGTGCCATCAGTGGGGGGCTCGGGGCCAACGTCCTGACTTTC
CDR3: CAISGGLGANVLTF

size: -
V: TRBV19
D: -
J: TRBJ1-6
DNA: TGTGCCAGTAGTCTGCCCGGGAATTCACCCCTCCACTTT
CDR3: CASSLPGNSPLHF

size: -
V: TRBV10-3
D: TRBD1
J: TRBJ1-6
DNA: TGTGCCATCAGTGAGGGGACAGGTACCGGTACACCCCTCCACTTT
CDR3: CAISEGTGTGTPLHF

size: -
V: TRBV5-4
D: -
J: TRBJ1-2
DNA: TGTGCCAGCAGCTTGGAGAGTGGCTACACCTTC
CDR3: CASSLESGYTF

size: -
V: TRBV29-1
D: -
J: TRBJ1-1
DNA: TGCAGCACTGTGGAGGTGGGAGCTTTCTTT
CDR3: CSTVEVGAFF

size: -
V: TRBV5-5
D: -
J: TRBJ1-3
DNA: TGTGCCAGCAGCTTGGTTTTCTCTGGAAACACCATATATTTT
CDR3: CASSLVFSGNTIYF

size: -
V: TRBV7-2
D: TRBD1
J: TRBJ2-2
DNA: TGTGCCAGCAGCTGGGACAGGGCCCGGGAGCTGTTTTTT
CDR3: CASSWDRARELFF

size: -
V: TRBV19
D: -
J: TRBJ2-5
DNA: TGTGCCAGTAGTATCCGGGGGGCAGAGGAGACCCAGTACTTC
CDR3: CASSIRGAEETQYF

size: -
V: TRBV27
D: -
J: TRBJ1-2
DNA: TGTGCCAGCAGTTCTGTGTCTTCGGAACTCTATGGCTACACCTTC
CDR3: CASSSVSSELYGYTF

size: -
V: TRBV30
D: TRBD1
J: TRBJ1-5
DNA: TGTGCCTGGAGAGGACAGGGTTATAGCAATCAGCCCCAGCATTTT
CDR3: CAWRGQGYSNQPQHF

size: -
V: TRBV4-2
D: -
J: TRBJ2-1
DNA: TGTGCCAGCAGCCAAGATCTCAAGGACGGTCGGGAGCAGTTCTTC
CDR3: CASSQDLKDGREQFF

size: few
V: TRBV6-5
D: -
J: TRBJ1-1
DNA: TGTGCCAGTGAGGGGCAAACTGAAGCTTTCTTT
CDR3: CASEGQTEAFF

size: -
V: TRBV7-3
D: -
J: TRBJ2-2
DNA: TGTGCCACCCAGCTTGGGGACAACACCGGGGAGCTGTTTTTT
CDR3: CATQLGDNTGELFF

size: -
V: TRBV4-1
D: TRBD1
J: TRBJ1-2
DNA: TGCGCCAGCAGCCAAGGGGGACAGGCTTTCCTTGGCTACACCTTC
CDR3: CASSQGGQAFLGYTF

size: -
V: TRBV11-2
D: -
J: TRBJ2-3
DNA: TGTGCCAGCAGCCCATCACCAAGAGCAGATACGCAGTATTTT
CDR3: CASSPSPRADTQYF

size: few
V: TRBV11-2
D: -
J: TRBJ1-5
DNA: TGTGCCAGCAGCTTAGATCAAGGACTCAATCAGCCCCAGCATTTT
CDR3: CASSLDQGLNQPQHF

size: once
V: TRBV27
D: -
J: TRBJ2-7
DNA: TGTGCCAGCAGTTTTCGGTATTCGCAGGGCGTATCCTACGAGCAGTACTTC
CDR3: CASSFRYSQGVSYEQYF

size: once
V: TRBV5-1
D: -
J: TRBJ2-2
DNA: TGCGCCAGCAGCTTGGAGCCGGGGAACACCGGGGAGCTGTTTTTT
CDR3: CASSLEPGNTGELFF

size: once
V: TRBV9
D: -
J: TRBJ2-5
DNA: TGTGCCAGCAGCGTAGGGGGTAGCGAGACCCAGTACTTC
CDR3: CASSVGGSETQYF

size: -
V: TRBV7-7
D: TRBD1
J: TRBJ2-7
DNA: TGTGCTAGCAGCTTAGCCCGGGCAGGGGGCTACGAGCAGTACTTC
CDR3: CASSLARAGGYEQYF

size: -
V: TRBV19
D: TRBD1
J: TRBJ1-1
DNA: TGTGCCAGTAGTGACAGGGGTGACACTGAAGCTTTCTTT
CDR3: CASSDRGDTEAFF

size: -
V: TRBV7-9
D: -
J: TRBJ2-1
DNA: TGTGCCAGCAGCTTAGCCCCCGGGGGGCCTGCCGGTGAGCAGTTCTTC
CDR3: CASSLAPGGPAGEQFF

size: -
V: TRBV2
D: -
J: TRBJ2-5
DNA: TGTGCCAGCAGTACGTCCTTACAAGAGACCCAGTACTTC
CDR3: CASSTSLQETQYF

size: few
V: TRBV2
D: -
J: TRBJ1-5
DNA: TGTGCCAGCAGTGACGGGGGCAATCAGCCCCAGCATTTT
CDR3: CASSDGGNQPQHF

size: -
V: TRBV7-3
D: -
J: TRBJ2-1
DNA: TGTGCCAGCAGCGCCCAAACGGGGTACAATGAGCAGTTCTTC
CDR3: CASSAQTGYNEQFF

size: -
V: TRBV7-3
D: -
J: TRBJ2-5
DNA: TGTGCCAGCAGCCCAAACGGACATGAGAGAGAGACCCAGTACTTC
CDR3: CASSPNGHERETQYF

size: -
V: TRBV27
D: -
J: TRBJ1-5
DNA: TGTGCCAGCAGGATTAGGACCCCTGCCCCCAGCAATCAGCCCCAGCATTTT
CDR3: CASRIRTPAPSNQPQHF